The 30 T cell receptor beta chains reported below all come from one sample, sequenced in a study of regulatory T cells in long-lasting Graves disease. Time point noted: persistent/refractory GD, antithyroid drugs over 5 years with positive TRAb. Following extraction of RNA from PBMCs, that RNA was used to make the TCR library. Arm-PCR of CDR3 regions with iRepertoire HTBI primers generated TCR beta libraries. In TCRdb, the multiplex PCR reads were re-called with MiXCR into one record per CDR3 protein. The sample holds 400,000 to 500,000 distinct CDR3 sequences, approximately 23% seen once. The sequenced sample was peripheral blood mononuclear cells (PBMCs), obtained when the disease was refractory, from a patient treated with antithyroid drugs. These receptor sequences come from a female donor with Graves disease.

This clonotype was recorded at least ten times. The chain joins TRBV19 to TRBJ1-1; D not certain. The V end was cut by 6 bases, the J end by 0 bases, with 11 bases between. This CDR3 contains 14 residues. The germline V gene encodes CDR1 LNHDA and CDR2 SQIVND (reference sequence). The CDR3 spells CASSGNSLNTEAFF. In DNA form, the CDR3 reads TGTGCCAGTAGCGGGAACAGCTTGAACACTGAAGCTTTCTTT.

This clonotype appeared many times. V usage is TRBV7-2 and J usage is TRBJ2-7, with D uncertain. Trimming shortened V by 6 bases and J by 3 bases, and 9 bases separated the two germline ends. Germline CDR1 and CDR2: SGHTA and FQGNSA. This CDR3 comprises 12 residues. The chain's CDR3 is CASSTLGYEQYF. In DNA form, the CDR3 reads TGTGCCAGCAGTACCCTCGGCTACGAGCAGTACTTC.

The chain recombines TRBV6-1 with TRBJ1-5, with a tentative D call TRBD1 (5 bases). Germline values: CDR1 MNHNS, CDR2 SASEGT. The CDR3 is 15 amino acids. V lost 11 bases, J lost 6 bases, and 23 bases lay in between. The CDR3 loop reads CASFPGPELFQPQHF. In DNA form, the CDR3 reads TGTGCCTCCTTCCCGGGACCGGAATTATTTCAGCCCCAGCATTTT.

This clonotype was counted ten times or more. The CDR3 loop is CASSWGQAVVEKLFF. The CDR3 DNA reads as TGTGCCAGCAGTTGGGGACAGGCAGTAGTCGAAAAACTGTTTTTT. The chain carries TRBV28 and TRBJ1-4; TRBD1 agrees at 8 bases. The CDR3 spans 15 residues. The junction had 9 bases not matched to a gene; V was cut back by 4 bases and J by 8 bases. Germline lookup yields CDR1 MDHEN and CDR2 SYDVKM.

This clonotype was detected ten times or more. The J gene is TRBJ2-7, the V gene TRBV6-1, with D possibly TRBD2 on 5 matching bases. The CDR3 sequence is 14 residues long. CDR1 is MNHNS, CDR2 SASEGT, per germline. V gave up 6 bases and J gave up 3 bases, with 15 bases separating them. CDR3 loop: CASRPIGRGYEQYF. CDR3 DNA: TGTGCCAGCAGACCCATCGGACGGGGCTACGAGCAGTACTTC.

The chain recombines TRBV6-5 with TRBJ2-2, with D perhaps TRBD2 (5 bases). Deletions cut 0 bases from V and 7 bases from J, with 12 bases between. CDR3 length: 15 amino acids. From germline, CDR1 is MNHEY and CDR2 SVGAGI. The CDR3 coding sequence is TGTGCCAGCAGTTACTCGATGGGCAGCGGCGGGGAGCTGTTTTTT. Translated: CASSYSMGSGGELFF.

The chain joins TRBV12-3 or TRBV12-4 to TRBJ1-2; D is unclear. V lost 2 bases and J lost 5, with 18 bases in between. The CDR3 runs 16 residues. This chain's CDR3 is CASSLRTALQLYGYTF. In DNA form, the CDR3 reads TGTGCCAGCAGTTTAAGGACCGCCCTACAGCTGTATGGCTACACCTTC.

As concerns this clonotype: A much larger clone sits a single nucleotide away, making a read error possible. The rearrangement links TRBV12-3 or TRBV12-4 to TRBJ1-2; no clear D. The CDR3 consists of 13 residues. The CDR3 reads CASNLWPSYGYTF. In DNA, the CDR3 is TGTGCCAGCAATTTATGGCCTAGCTATGGCTACACCTTC.

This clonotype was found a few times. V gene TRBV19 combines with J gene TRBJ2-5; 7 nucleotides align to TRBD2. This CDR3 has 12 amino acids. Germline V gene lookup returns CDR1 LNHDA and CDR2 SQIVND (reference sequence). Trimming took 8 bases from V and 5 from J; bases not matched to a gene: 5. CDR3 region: CASLAGDETQYF. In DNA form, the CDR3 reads TGTGCCAGTCTGGCGGGGGACGAGACCCAGTACTTC.

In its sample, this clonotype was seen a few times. CDR3 DNA: TGTGCCAGTAGTATCTTGGGGGCAGGGGAGGGCAATCAGCCCCAGCATTTT. It codes for CASSILGAGEGNQPQHF. V and J are TRBV19 and TRBJ1-5; D possibly corresponds to TRBD1 (6 bases). CDR3 length: 17 amino acids. Trimming took 3 bases from V and 2 from J, leaving 17 bases between them. Germline-derived CDR1 and CDR2 are LNHDA and SQIVND (reference sequence).

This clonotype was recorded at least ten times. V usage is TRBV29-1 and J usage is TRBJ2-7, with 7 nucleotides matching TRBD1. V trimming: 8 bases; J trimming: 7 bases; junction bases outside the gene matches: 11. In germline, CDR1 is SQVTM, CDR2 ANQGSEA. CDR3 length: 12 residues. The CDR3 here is CSTRTGGGEQYF. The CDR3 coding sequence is TGCAGCACCAGGACAGGAGGTGGGGAGCAGTACTTC.

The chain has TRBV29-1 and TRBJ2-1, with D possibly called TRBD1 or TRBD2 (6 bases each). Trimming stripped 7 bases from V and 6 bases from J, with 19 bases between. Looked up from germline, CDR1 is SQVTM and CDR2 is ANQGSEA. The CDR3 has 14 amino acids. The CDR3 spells CSATSWGAINEQFF. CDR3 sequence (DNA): TGCAGCGCCACGAGTTGGGGGGCGATCAATGAGCAGTTCTTC.

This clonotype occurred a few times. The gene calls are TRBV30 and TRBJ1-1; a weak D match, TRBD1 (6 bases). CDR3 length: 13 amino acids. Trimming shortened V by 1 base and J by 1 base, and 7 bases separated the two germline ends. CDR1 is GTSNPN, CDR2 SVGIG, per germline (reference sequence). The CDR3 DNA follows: TGTGCCTGGAGTGGAGGGGGGAACACTGAAGCTTTCTTT. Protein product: CAWSGGGNTEAFF.

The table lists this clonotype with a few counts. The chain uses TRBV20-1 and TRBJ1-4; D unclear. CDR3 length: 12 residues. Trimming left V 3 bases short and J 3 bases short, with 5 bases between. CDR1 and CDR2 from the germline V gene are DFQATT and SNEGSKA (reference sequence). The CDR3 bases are TGCAGTGCTAGGGCAGCTAATGAAAAACTGTTTTTT. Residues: CSARAANEKLFF.

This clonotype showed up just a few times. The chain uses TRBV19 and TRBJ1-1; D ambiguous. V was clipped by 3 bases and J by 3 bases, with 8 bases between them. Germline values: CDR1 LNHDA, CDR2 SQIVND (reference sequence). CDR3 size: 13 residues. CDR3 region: CASSMGTDTEAFF. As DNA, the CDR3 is TGTGCCAGTAGTATGGGTACGGACACTGAAGCTTTCTTT.

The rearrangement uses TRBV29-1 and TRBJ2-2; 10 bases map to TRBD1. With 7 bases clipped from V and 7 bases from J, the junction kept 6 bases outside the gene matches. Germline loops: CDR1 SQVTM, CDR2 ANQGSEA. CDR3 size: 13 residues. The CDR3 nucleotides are TGCAGCGCCCGGACAGGGGGGGACGGGGAGCTGTTTTTT. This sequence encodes CSARTGGDGELFF.

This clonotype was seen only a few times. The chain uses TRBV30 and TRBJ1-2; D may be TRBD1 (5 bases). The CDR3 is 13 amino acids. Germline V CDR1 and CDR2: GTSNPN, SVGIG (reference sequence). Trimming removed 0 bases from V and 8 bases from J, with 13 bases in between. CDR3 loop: CAWSVGGERGYTF. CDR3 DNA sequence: TGTGCCTGGAGTGTTGGGGGGGAACGGGGCTACACCTTC.

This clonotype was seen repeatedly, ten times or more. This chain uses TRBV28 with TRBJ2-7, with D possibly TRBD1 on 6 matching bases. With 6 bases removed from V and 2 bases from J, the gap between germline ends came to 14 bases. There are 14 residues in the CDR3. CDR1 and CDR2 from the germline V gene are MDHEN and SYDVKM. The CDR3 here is CASSFGTPTYEQYF. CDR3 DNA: TGTGCCAGCAGCTTCGGGACACCGACCTACGAGCAGTACTTC.

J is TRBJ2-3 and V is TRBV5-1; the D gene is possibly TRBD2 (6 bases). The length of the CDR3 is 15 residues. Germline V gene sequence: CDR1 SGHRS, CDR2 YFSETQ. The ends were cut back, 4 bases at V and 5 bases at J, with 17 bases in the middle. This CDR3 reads CASSAIFLGLDTQYF. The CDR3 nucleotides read TGCGCCAGCAGCGCGATCTTCTTGGGACTAGATACGCAGTATTTT.

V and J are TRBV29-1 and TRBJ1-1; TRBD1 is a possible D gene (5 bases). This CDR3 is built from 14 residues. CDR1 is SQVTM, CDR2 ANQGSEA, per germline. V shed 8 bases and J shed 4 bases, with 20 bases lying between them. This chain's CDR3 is CSIQGGGGVTEAFF. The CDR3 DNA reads TGCAGCATCCAAGGCGGGGGGGGAGTCACTGAAGCTTTCTTT. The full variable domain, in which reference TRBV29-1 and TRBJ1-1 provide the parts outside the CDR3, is SAVISQKPSRDICQRGTSLTIQCQVDSQVTMMFWYRQQPGQSLTLIATANQGSEATYESGFVIDKFPISRPNLTFSTLTVSNMSPEDSSIYLCSIQGGGGVTEAFFGQGTRLTVV.

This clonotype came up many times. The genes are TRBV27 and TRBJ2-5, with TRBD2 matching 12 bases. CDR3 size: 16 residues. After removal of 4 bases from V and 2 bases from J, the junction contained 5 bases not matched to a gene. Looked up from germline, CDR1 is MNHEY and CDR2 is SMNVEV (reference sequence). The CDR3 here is CASSSGLAGTQETQYF. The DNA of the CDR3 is TGTGCCAGCAGTTCAGGACTAGCGGGGACTCAAGAGACCCAGTACTTC.

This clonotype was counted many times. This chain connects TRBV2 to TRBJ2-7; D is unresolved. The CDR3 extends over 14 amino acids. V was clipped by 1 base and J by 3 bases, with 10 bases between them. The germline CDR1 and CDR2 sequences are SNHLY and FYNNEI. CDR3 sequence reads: CASSEVRQYYEQYF. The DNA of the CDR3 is TGTGCCAGCAGTGAAGTAAGGCAATACTACGAGCAGTACTTC.

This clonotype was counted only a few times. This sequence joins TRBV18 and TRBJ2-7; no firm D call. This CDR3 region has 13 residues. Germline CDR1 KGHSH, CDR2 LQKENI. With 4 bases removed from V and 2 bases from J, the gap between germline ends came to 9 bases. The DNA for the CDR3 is TGTGCCAGCTCACTAGGGCCGCCCTACGAGCAGTACTTC. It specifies CASSLGPPYEQYF.

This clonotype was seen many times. This CDR3 reads CSIPGQGQETQYF. CDR3 coding DNA: TGCAGTATTCCGGGACAGGGCCAAGAGACCCAGTACTTC. This chain joins TRBV20-1 and TRBJ2-5; 9 nucleotides line up with TRBD1. Germline assignment: CDR1 DFQATT and CDR2 SNEGSKA (reference sequence). The CDR3 loop spans 13 amino acids. Germline trimming cut 8 bases from V and 1 base from J; bases unmatched to any gene: 5.

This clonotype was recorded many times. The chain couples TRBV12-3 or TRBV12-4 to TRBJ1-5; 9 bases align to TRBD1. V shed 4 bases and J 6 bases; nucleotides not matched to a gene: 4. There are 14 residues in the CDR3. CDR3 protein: CASSSDRGIQPQHF. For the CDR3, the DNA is TGTGCCAGCAGTTCAGACAGGGGGATTCAGCCCCAGCATTTT.

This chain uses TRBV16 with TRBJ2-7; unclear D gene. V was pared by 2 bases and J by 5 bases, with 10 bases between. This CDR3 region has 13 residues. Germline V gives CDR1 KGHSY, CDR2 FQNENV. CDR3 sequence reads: CASSQELLHEQYF. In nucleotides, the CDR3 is TGTGCCAGCAGCCAAGAGCTGCTACACGAGCAGTACTTC.

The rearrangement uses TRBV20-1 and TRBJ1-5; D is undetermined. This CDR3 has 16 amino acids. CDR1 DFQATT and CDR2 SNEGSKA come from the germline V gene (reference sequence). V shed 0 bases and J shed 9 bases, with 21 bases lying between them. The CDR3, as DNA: TGCAGTGCTAGAGATCGGGCTAAGGTAGAATCGGGGCCCCAGCATTTT. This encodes CSARDRAKVESGPQHF.

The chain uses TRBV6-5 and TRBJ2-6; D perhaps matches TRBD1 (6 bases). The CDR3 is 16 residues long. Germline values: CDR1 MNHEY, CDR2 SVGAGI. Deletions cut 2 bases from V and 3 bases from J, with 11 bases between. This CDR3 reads CASSYGGADGANVLTF. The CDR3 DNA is TGTGCCAGCAGTTACGGGGGCGCGGATGGGGCCAACGTCCTGACTTTC.

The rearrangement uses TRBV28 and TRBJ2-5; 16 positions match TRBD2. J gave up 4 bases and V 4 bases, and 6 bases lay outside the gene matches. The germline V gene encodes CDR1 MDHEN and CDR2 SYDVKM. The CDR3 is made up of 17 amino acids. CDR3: CASSWAGTSGGAETQYF. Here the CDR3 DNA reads TGTGCCAGCAGTTGGGCCGGGACTAGCGGGGGGGCAGAGACCCAGTACTTC.

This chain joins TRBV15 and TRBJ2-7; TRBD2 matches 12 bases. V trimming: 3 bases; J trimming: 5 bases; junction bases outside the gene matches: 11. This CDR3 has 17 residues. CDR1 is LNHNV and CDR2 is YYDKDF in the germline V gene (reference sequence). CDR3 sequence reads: CATSSSWGTSGSHEQYF. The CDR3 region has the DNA TGTGCCACCAGCAGTAGCTGGGGGACTAGCGGGTCCCACGAGCAGTACTTC.